One sample yielded the 4 T cell receptor beta chains listed below, sequenced in a study of blood T cell repertoires in COVID-19. Assay used: immunoSEQ multiplex PCR; TCRdb lists only in-frame clones, some missing. In the table there are around 120,000 clones, roughly 91% of which are singletons. Sequencing was performed on peripheral blood. The receptors here all came from a human donor in a cohort sampled during active COVID-19.

In its sample, this clone was seen once. The chain recombines TRBV5-1 with TRBJ1-1, with D possibly matching TRBD1 (6 bases). Germline V lookup: CDR1 SGHRS, CDR2 YFSETQ. Trimming took off 4 bases at V and 1 base at J, with 14 bases between the two ends. This CDR3 contains 15 residues. The CDR3 region has the DNA TGCGCCAGCAGCCCGGCCCCGGGACAGAACACTGAAGCTTTCTTT. This sequence encodes CASSPAPGQNTEAFF.

The chain couples TRBV29-1 to TRBJ2-1; D perhaps matches TRBD2 (7 bases). This CDR3 has 20 amino acids. Deletions cut 5 bases from V and 5 bases from J, with 34 bases between. CDR1 and CDR2 (germline): SQVTM, ANQGSEA. CDR3 DNA: TGCAGCGTTAGGGGGGGATCCGGCCCGGGAGGCCGCTACAATAACAATGAGCAGTTCTTC. As protein: CSVRGGSGPGGRYNNNEQFF.

The genes are TRBV14 and TRBJ1-2; the D is unclear. From germline, CDR1 is SGHDN and CDR2 FVKESK. V shed 4 bases and J shed 4 bases, with 16 bases lying between them. The CDR3 sequence is 15 residues long. The CDR3 nucleotides are TGTGCCAGCAGCCCTTTGAGGGATAACGGCTATGGCTACACCTTC. Protein sequence: CASSPLRDNGYGYTF.

The J gene is TRBJ2-1, the V gene TRBV5-8; possibly TRBD2 for D (8 bases). V lost 5 bases, J lost 7 bases, and 19 bases lay in between. Germline lookup yields CDR1 SGHTS and CDR2 YDEGEE. CDR3 length: 15 residues. This CDR3 reads CASRRGVDRVNEQFF. The DNA for the CDR3 is TGTGCCAGCAGGCGGGGGGTCGACAGGGTTAATGAGCAGTTCTTC.